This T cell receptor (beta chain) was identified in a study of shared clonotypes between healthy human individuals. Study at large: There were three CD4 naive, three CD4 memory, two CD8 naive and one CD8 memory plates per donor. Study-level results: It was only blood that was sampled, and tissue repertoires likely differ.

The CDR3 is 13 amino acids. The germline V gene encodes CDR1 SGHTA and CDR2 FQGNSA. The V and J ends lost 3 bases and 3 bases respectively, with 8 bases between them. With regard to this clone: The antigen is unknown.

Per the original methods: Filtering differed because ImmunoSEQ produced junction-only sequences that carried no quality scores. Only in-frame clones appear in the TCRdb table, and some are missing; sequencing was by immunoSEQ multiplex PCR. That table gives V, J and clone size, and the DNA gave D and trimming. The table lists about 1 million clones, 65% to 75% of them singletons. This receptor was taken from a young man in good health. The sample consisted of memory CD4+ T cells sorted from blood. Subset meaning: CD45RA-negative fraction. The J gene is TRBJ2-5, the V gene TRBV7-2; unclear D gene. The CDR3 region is CASSFGAEETQYF. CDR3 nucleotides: TGTGCCAGCAGCTTTGGCGCCGAAGAGACCCAGTACTTC. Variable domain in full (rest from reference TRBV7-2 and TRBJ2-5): GAGVSQSPSNKVTEKGKDVELRCDPISGHTALYWYRQSLGQGLEFLIYFQGNSAPDKSGLPSDRFSAERTGGSVSTLTIQRTQQEDSAVYLCASSFGAEETQYFGPGTRLLVL.